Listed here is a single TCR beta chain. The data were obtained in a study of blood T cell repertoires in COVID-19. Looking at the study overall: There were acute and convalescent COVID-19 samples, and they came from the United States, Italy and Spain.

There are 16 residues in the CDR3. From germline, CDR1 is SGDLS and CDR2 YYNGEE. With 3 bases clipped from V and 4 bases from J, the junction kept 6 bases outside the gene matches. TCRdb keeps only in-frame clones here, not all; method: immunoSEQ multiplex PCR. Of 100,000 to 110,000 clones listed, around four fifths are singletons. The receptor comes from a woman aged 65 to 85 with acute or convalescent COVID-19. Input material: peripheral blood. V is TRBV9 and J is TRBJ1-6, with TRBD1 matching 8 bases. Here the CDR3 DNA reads TGTGCCAGCAGCGCGACGACAGGGGTATATAATTCACCCCTCCACTTT. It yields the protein CASSATTGVYNSPLHF.